This TCR beta chain emerged from a study of shared clonotypes between healthy human individuals. Study observations and caveats: The rarefaction results pointed to incomplete sorted-subset sequencing despite large depth. Clonotype sharing across four donors was observed for around 5.1% of naive CD4 clonotypes. Richness estimates generally favored naive over memory subsets. Clonotypes not shared had lower generation probabilities than those common to all four donors.

Sequencing was performed with immunoSEQ multiplex PCR; in TCRdb, only in-frame clones are kept and a portion is missing. The sample consists of 500,000 or so clones, more than 95% of them appearing once. Germline values: CDR1 SGHNT, CDR2 YYREEE (reference sequence). The CDR3 sequence is 14 residues long. V lost 2 bases and J 4 bases, leaving 10 bases between the germline ends. Remarks on this clone: Antigen specificity is unknown.

The chain uses TRBV5-4 and TRBJ2-1; D is perhaps TRBD1 (6 bases). Sequenced sample: naive CD4+ T cells sorted from blood. Stated subset: CD45RA+ positively selected. The TCR comes from a woman in her 30s in good health. The CDR3 DNA is TGTGCCAGCAGCTTCCGCAGGGGATACAATGAGCAGTTCTTC. Residues: CASSFRRGYNEQFF. Variable domain in full (rest from reference TRBV5-4 and TRBJ2-1): ETGVTQSPTHLIKTRGQQVTLRCSSQSGHNTVSWYQQALGQGPQFIFQYYREEENGRGNFPPRFSGLQFPNYSSELNVNALELDDSALYLCASSFRRGYNEQFFGPGTRLTVL.